This T cell receptor (beta chain) originates from a study of cytomegalovirus exposure and HLA in healthy donors. Findings and caveats of the study: Exclusion as indistinguishable affected some V segments, including TRBV6-2 and TRBV6-3. DRB1 showed the most TCR associations and HLA-C the fewest in a later analysis, as rates varied by HLA locus.

As regards this clone: Antigen unknown.

Healthy bone marrow donors supplied every sample. PCR primers comprised 60 Vbeta and 13 Jbeta primers. The data were produced by immunoSEQ multiplex PCR, yet TCRdb's version contains in-frame clones alone and is incomplete. The sample records 100,000 to 150,000 clones, 72% being singletons. CDR3 length: 13 amino acids. Germline CDR1 SNHLY, CDR2 FYNNEI. The J segment lost 2 bases and the V segment lost 7 bases, leaving 4 bases of the junction unmatched. The specimen was PBMCs. The genes are TRBV2 and TRBJ2-5; 7 nucleotides line up with TRBD2. This clonotype was sampled from a man aged 25 to 40 in good health and CMV-seronegative. The CDR3 region has the DNA TGTGCCAGCAATTGGGAGGGACAAGAGACCCAGTACTTC. Its translation is CASNWEGQETQYF. Variable domain in full (rest from reference TRBV2 and TRBJ2-5): EPEVTQTPSHQVTQMGQEVILRCVPISNHLYFYWYRQILGQKVEFLVSFYNNEISEKSEIFDDQFSVERPDGSNFTLKIRSTKLEDSAMYFCASNWEGQETQYFGPGTRLLVL.